These 31 T cell receptor beta chains share one sample of origin, sequenced in a study of blood T cells in healthy people across ages. For the second PCR, which ran for roughly 6 to 12 cycles, a sample-barcoded 5' primer and a J-beta primer mix were used. TCRdb reanalysed the 5' RACE reads using MiXCR and keeps one entry per CDR3 protein. The repertoire holds roughly 900,000 distinct CDR3 sequences, with around 30% as singletons. Sequenced input: blood. The receptors originated from a woman of 80 years or more in good health.

The table lists this clonotype with a few counts. V gene TRBV20-1 combines with J gene TRBJ2-3, with a weak D call TRBD2 (7 bases). Germline V CDR1 and CDR2: DFQATT, SNEGSKA (reference sequence). V was shortened by 3 bases and J by 1 base, with 23 bases between the two germline ends. The CDR3 has 18 amino acids. CDR3 sequence: CSASRPSGGRGRTDTQYF. DNA of the CDR3: TGCAGTGCTAGTCGCCCCTCCGGGGGGCGGGGACGCACAGATACGCAGTATTTT.

This clonotype was picked up many times. The chain carries TRBV6-5 and TRBJ1-4; a weak D match, TRBD1 (6 bases). From germline, CDR1 is MNHEY and CDR2 SVGAGI. The CDR3 has 14 amino acids. V was cut by 6 bases and J by 8 bases, with 16 bases left in between. CDR3 coding DNA: TGTGCCAGCAGCCACAGGGACCCCCGGGAAAAACTGTTTTTT. As protein: CASSHRDPREKLFF.

V is TRBV20-1 and J is TRBJ2-5, with a possible D match to TRBD2 (5 bases). Germline V CDR1 and CDR2: DFQATT, SNEGSKA (reference sequence). Deletions cut 4 bases from V and 2 bases from J, with 8 bases between. This CDR3 has 12 residues. The CDR3 region has the DNA TGCAGTGCTATGACTACTCAAGAGACCCAGTACTTC. As protein: CSAMTTQETQYF.

The chain links TRBV6-6 to TRBJ1-5; D gene ambiguous. Germline CDR1 reads MNHNY; CDR2 reads SVGAGI (reference sequence). The germline V and J ends were trimmed by 7 bases and 0 bases, with 7 bases remaining between them. The CDR3 spans 13 residues. The CDR3 sequence is CASTRSSNQPQHF. DNA for the CDR3: TGTGCCAGCACGAGGAGTAGCAATCAGCCCCAGCATTTT.

The V gene is TRBV12-3 or TRBV12-4, the J gene TRBJ2-3; 12 bases are shared with TRBD2. This CDR3 is built from 18 residues. The trim removed 6 bases at V and 3 bases at J, leaving 13 bases unmatched. CDR3 sequence reads: CASSPRTSGVPSTDTQYF. The CDR3 DNA reads as TGTGCCAGCAGCCCCAGGACTAGCGGGGTCCCCTCGACAGATACGCAGTATTTT.

This clonotype was picked up many times. The V gene is TRBV6-5, the J gene TRBJ1-2; TRBD1 might be the D (6 bases). Germline CDR1 MNHEY, CDR2 SVGAGI. Trimming removed 0 bases at V and 8 bases at J, with 25 bases between. The CDR3 runs 18 residues. CDR3 in amino acids: CASSYSTFSLSGEGGYTF. The CDR3 nucleotides are TGTGCCAGCAGTTACTCGACTTTTTCCTTGTCAGGGGAAGGGGGCTACACCTTC.

This clonotype was seen repeatedly, ten times or more. V and J are TRBV18 and TRBJ2-1; perhaps D is TRBD1 or TRBD2 (6 bases each). Germline assignment: CDR1 KGHSH and CDR2 LQKENI. V lost 5 bases and J lost 2, with 13 bases in between. The CDR3 consists of 15 residues. The CDR3 sequence is CASSRLGGPYNEQFF. CDR3 bases: TGTGCCAGCTCAAGACTGGGGGGCCCCTACAATGAGCAGTTCTTC.

The genes are TRBV28 and TRBJ1-1; possibly TRBD1 for D (5 bases). From germline, CDR1 is MDHEN and CDR2 SYDVKM. The CDR3 consists of 16 residues. Trimming took 2 bases from V and 3 from J, leaving 16 bases between them. The CDR3 here is CASSLRGRRSHTEAFF. The CDR3 coding sequence is TGTGCCAGCAGTTTAAGGGGTAGGCGGTCCCACACTGAAGCTTTCTTT.

Comments on this clonotype: A read error may explain this, as a much larger clone is one base away. Written as DNA, the CDR3 is TGTGCCAGCGGAGGTAGTTTCTTGACTAATGAAAAACGGTTTTTT. Amino acid sequence: CASGGSFLTNEKRFF. The V gene is TRBV6-2 or TRBV6-3, the J gene TRBJ1-4; no clear D. CDR1 MNHEY and CDR2 SVGEGT come from the germline V gene. The CDR3 totals 15 residues.

This clonotype was seen more than once but under ten times. The rearrangement links TRBV6-2 or TRBV6-3 to TRBJ2-5, with 8 bases aligning to TRBD1. Germline V CDR1 and CDR2: MNHEY, SVGEGT. After removal of 6 bases from V and 11 bases from J, the junction contained 14 bases not matched to a gene. This CDR3 is 14 amino acids long. The CDR3 sequence is CASRETGARNEQYF. CDR3 sequence (DNA): TGTGCCAGCAGGGAGACAGGGGCGAGGAATGAGCAGTACTTC.

In this sample, this clonotype turned up a few times. The chain employs TRBV6-1 and TRBJ1-5, with a tentative D call TRBD1 (5 bases). CDR1 MNHNS and CDR2 SASEGT come from the germline V gene. The CDR3 loop spans 16 amino acids. V lost 2 bases and J 3 bases, leaving 14 bases between the germline ends. The CDR3 loop is CASSELAGRNNQPQHF. The CDR3 DNA is TGTGCCAGCAGTGAATTGGCAGGGAGAAACAATCAGCCCCAGCATTTT.

This clonotype was counted only a few times. CDR3 nucleotides: TGTGCCAGCAGGCCCGGGACAATGAACACTGAAGCTTTCTTT. Protein: CASRPGTMNTEAFF. The chain joins TRBV6-2 or TRBV6-3 to TRBJ1-1, with a weak D call TRBD1 (6 bases). The germline V and J ends were trimmed by 6 bases and 0 bases, with 11 bases remaining between them. The CDR3 covers 14 residues. Germline V gene data show CDR1 as MNHEY and CDR2 as SVGEGT.

This clonotype was recorded many times. V and J are TRBV4-2 and TRBJ2-3; 9 bases match TRBD2. CDR1 LGHNA and CDR2 YNFKEQ come from the germline V gene. This CDR3 has 19 residues. V dropped 0 bases and J dropped 0; count of bases not matched to a gene: 10. CDR3 DNA: TGTGCCAGCAGCCAAGAGTTAAGCGGGGGGCGGTTAAGCACAGATACGCAGTATTTT. Translation gives CASSQELSGGRLSTDTQYF.

The chain has TRBV3-1 and TRBJ1-4; D possibly corresponds to TRBD1 (5 bases). The germline V gene encodes CDR1 LGHDT and CDR2 YNNKEL (reference sequence). The CDR3 totals 14 residues. The V end lost 4 bases, the J end lost 3 bases, and 9 bases lay between the germline ends. The CDR3 DNA follows: TGTGCCAGCAGCCGCAGGGCTGCTAATGAAAAACTGTTTTTT. It codes for CASSRRAANEKLFF.

V is TRBV21-1 and J is TRBJ2-1; the DNA was not compared with TRBD1, the D call given in the table. TRBV21-1 is labeled a pseudogene. The CDR3 extends over 18 amino acids. DNA for the CDR3: TGTGCCAGCAGCAACTGTCTAGCAGGGGGGGGGCGGAACAATGAGCAGTTCTTC. Amino acids: CASSNCLAGGGRNNEQFF.

This clonotype has at least ten counts. The rearrangement links TRBV20-1 to TRBJ2-3, with a tentative D call TRBD2 (5 bases). The CDR3 is 16 residues long. V lost 0 bases, J lost 2 bases, and 15 bases lay in between. Germline loops: CDR1 DFQATT, CDR2 SNEGSKA (reference sequence). DNA of the CDR3: TGCAGTGCTAGAGATCGCGCGGGTCAATACACAGATACGCAGTATTTT. Its protein is CSARDRAGQYTDTQYF.

This clonotype was counted at least ten times. CDR3 sequence: CASSSYSGTNYGYTF. The CDR3 DNA follows: TGTGCCAGCAGCTCCTACTCCGGGACAAACTATGGCTACACCTTC. The chain carries TRBV7-2 and TRBJ1-2; TRBD1 is a possible D gene (6 bases). V lost 4 bases and J lost 2, with 14 bases in between. The CDR3 length is 15 residues. Germline V gene lookup returns CDR1 SGHTA and CDR2 FQGNSA.

V gene TRBV12-3 or TRBV12-4 combines with J gene TRBJ2-2; the match to TRBD2 covers 7 bases. The V and J ends lost 6 bases and 1 base, in that order; junction bases with no gene match: 5. CDR3 length equals 15 residues. CDR3 in DNA: TGTGCCAGCAGCCCTAGCGGCGGGAACACCGGGGAGCTGTTTTTT. Translating it yields CASSPSGGNTGELFF.

Notes on this clonotype: This may be a read error: a much more frequent sequence differs by one nucleotide. The CDR3 carries no conserved terminal phenylalanine or tryptophan, so it likely arises from a read error. The rearrangement joins TRBV11-2 to TRBJ2-1; D is ambiguous. The germline V gene has CDR1 SGHAT and CDR2 FQNNGV. The CDR3 is 14 amino acids. Trimming removed 5 bases from V and 7 bases from J, with 15 bases in between. This CDR3 is CASSRSQAMNEQFI. CDR3 bases: TGTGCCAGCAGCCGGTCCCAGGCTATGAATGAGCAGTTCATC.

This clonotype was counted between two and nine times. A much larger clone differs by one base, so this may be a read error. The chain has TRBV7-2 and TRBJ2-4, with D perhaps assigned TRBD1 or TRBD2 (5 bases each). Trimming removed 5 bases at V and 0 bases at J, with 14 bases between. Germline CDR1 is SGHTA and CDR2 is FQGNSA. CDR3 length: 16 residues. In nucleotides, the CDR3 is TGTGCCAGCAGCCAAGAGAGGGGTGTAGCCAAAAACATTCAGTACTTC. Residues: CASSQERGVAKNIQYF. The variable domain in full, with the rest retrieved from reference TRBV7-2 and TRBJ2-4, is GAGVSQSPSNKVTEKGKDVELRCDPISGHTALYWYRQSLGQGLEFLIYFQGNSAPDKSGLPSDRFSAERTGGSVSTLTIQRTQQEDSAVYLCASSQERGVAKNIQYFGAGTRLSVL.

This clonotype was observed many times. This chain joins TRBV7-2 and TRBJ2-3, with TRBD2 as a possible D gene (7 bases). Looked up from germline, CDR1 is SGHTA and CDR2 is FQGNSA. The V end lost 2 bases, the J end lost 5 bases, and 20 bases lay between the germline ends. The CDR3 has 17 amino acids. The CDR3 loop reads CASSLRVYGGPGDTQYF. CDR3 DNA sequence: TGTGCCAGCAGCTTACGAGTTTACGGGGGGCCAGGAGATACGCAGTATTTT.

This clonotype was picked up many times. The J gene is TRBJ2-3, the V gene TRBV7-9; D may be TRBD1 (5 bases). With 7 bases removed from V and 2 bases from J, the gap between germline ends came to 13 bases. Per germline, CDR1 SEHNR and CDR2 FQNEAQ (reference sequence). This CDR3 spans 14 amino acids. The CDR3 DNA sequence: TGTGCCAGCACCTCAGGGCCTCTCACAGATACGCAGTATTTT. Translated: CASTSGPLTDTQYF. Looking up the rest from reference TRBV7-9 and TRBJ2-3 gives the full variable domain: DTGVSQNPRHKITKRGQNVTFRCDPISEHNRLYWYRQTLGQGPEFLTYFQNEAQLEKSRLLSDRFSAERPKGSFSTLEIQRTEQGDSAMYLCASTSGPLTDTQYFGPGTRLTVL.

As concerns this clonotype: A read error may be the cause here, since a much bigger clone is one base away. The chain joins TRBV6-5 to TRBJ2-1; possible D gene TRBD1, 6 bases. The CDR3 loop spans 14 amino acids. The germline V gene encodes CDR1 MNHEY and CDR2 SVGAGI. CDR3 region: CAGSSGQIYNEQFF. In DNA, the CDR3 is TGTGCCGGCAGCAGCGGACAGATCTACAATGAGCAGTTCTTC.

This chain connects TRBV3-1 to TRBJ2-3; D may be TRBD2 (6 bases). The CDR3 runs to 17 residues. Trimming left V 6 bases short and J 0 bases short, with 19 bases between. CDR1 and CDR2 from the germline V gene are LGHDT and YNNKEL (reference sequence). The CDR3 DNA is TGTGCCAGCAGTTCAACTAGCCGGCGAACTAGCACAGATACGCAGTATTTT. Translation gives CASSSTSRRTSTDTQYF.

For this clonotype: The junction does not match germline at one end; this may be a read error. The rearrangement uses TRBV7-2 and TRBJ2-3; either TRBD1 or TRBD2 may supply D (7 bases each). Germline loops: CDR1 SGHTA, CDR2 FQGNSA. CDR3 length: 15 amino acids. CDR3 nucleotide sequence: TGTGCCAACAGCTTAGCTGCCAGGGGGGGAGATACGCAGTATTTT. This gives the protein CANSLAARGGDTQYF.

Details on this clonotype: A much more abundant neighbour one base away suggests this may be a read error. The missing conserved phenylalanine or tryptophan at the end of this CDR3 makes a read error likely. The chain employs TRBV2 and TRBJ2-3, with D hard to call. The CDR3 spans 11 residues. Germline lookup yields CDR1 SNHLY and CDR2 FYNNEI. Trimming cost V 7 bases and J 3 bases, with 5 bases left between them. The CDR3 sequence: CASMITDTQYL. The CDR3 region has the DNA TGTGCCAGCATGATAACAGATACGCAGTATCTT.

As concerns this clonotype: Given a much more abundant clone one base away, this may be a read error. The chain has TRBV5-5 and TRBJ2-5, with D tentatively TRBD2 (5 bases). Trimming removed 0 bases from V and 11 bases from J, with 17 bases in between. The CDR3 is made up of 14 amino acids. Germline values: CDR1 SGHKS, CDR2 YYEKEE (reference sequence). The CDR3 spells CASSLGGLGNEQYF. The CDR3 DNA reads TGTGCCAGCAGCTTGGGCGGGCTGGGGAATGAGCAGTACTTC.

Ten or more counts support this clonotype. The V gene is TRBV20-1, the J gene TRBJ2-7; no clear D. This CDR3 region has 13 residues. Germline CDR1 and CDR2: DFQATT and SNEGSKA (reference sequence). V was trimmed by 3 bases and J by 4 bases, leaving 13 bases between them. The CDR3 region is CSARSQLLYEQYF. In DNA form, the CDR3 reads TGCAGTGCTAGGTCTCAGCTACTTTACGAGCAGTACTTC.

This clonotype appeared many times. The rearrangement joins TRBV27 to TRBJ1-2; D not certain. Germline lookup yields CDR1 MNHEY and CDR2 SMNVEV (reference sequence). Deletions cut 2 bases from V and 4 bases from J, with 8 bases between. The CDR3 has 13 amino acids. The CDR3: CASSLRQSYGYTF. The DNA of the CDR3 is TGTGCCAGCAGTTTAAGGCAGAGCTATGGCTACACCTTC.

This clonotype was seen many times. The chain employs TRBV29-1 and TRBJ2-5; 8 bases align to TRBD1. With V trimmed by 2 bases and J by 4 bases, 12 bases remained unmatched. Per germline, CDR1 SQVTM and CDR2 ANQGSEA. This CDR3 is 16 amino acids long. Here the CDR3 reads CSVERGTQGARETQYF. CDR3 nucleotide sequence: TGCAGCGTTGAAAGGGGGACTCAGGGGGCGCGAGAGACCCAGTACTTC.

This clonotype was seen only a few times. This sequence may be a read error, since a much larger clone differs from it by one base. The chain uses TRBV7-2 and TRBJ2-1; D is unclear. Per germline, CDR1 SGHTA and CDR2 FQGNSA. V lost 3 bases and J 6 bases, leaving 9 bases between the germline ends. The CDR3 spans 13 residues. CDR3 sequence: CASSFRARNEQFF. CDR3 bases: TGTGCCAGCAGCTTCCGGGCCCGCAATGAGCAGTTCTTC.